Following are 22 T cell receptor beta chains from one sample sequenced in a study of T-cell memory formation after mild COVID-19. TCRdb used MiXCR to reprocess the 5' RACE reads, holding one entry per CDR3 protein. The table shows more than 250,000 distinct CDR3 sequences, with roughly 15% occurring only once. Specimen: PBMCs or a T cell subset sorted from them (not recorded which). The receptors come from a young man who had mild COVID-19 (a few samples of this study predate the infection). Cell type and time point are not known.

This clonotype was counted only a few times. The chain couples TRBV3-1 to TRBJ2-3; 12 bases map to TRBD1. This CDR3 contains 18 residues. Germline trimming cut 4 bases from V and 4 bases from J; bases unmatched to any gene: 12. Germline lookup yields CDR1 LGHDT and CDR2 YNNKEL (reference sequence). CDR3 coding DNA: TGTGCCAGCAGCCCCCGGGACAGGGGGCATCTGGACGCAGATACGCAGTATTTT. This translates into CASSPRDRGHLDADTQYF.

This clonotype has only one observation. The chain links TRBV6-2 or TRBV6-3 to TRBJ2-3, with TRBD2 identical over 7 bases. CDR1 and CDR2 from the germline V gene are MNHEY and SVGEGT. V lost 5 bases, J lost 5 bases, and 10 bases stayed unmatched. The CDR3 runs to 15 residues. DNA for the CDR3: TGTGCCAGCAGTGGCCTTCGGACTAGGAAAGATACGCAGTATTTT. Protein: CASSGLRTRKDTQYF.

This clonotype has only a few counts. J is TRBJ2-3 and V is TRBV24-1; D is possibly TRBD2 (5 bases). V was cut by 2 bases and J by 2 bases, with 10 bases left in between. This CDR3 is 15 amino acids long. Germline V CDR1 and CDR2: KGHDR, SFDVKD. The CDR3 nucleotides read TGTGCCACCAGTGATTCCGAGCGGATCACAGATACGCAGTATTTT. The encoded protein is CATSDSERITDTQYF.

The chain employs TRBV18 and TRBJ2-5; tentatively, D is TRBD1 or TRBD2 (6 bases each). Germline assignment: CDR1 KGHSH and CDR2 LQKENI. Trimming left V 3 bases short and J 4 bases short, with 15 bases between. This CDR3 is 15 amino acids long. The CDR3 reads CASSPPEGGGETQYF. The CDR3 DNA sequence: TGTGCCAGCTCACCGCCGGAGGGGGGTGGAGAGACCCAGTACTTC.

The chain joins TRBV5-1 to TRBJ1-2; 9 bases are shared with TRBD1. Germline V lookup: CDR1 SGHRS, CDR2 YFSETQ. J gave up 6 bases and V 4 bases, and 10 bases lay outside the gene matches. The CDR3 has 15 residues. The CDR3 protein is CASSPVIRTGDGYTF. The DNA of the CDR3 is TGCGCCAGCAGCCCGGTTATAAGGACAGGGGATGGCTACACCTTC. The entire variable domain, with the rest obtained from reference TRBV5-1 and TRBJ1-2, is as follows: KAGVTQTPRYLIKTRGQQVTLSCSPISGHRSVSWYQQTPGQGLQFLFEYFSETQRNKGNFPGRFSGRQFSNSRSEMNVSTLELGDSALYLCASSPVIRTGDGYTFGSGTRLTVV.

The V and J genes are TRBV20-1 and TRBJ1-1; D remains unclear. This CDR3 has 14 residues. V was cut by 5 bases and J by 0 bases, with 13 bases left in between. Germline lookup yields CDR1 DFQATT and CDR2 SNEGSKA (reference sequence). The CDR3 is CSAPPRGMNTEAFF. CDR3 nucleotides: TGCAGTGCTCCCCCACGGGGTATGAACACTGAAGCTTTCTTT.

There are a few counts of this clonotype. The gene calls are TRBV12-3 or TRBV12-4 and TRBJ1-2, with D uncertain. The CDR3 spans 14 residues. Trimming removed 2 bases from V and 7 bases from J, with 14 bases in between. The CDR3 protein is CASSLRALSLGYTF. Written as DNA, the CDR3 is TGTGCCAGCAGTTTAAGGGCCCTCTCTCTTGGCTACACCTTC.

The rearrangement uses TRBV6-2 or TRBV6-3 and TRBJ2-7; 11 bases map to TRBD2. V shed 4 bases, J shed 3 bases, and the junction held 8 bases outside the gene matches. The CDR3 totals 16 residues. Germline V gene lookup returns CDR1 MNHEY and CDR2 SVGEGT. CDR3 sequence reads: CASSLPTSGSLYEQYF. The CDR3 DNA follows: TGTGCCAGCAGTTTACCCACTAGCGGGAGCCTCTACGAGCAGTACTTC.

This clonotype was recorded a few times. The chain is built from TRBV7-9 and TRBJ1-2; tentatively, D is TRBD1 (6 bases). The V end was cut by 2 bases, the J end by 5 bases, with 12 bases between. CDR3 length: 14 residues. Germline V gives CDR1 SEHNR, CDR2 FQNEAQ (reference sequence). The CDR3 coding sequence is TGTGCCAGCAGCTTACTCGGGGGGGCGTATGGCTACACCTTC. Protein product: CASSLLGGAYGYTF.

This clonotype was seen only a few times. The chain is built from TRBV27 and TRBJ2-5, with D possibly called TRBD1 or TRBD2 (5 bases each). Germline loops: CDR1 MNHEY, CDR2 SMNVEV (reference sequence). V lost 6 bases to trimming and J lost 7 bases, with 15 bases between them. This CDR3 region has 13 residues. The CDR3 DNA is TGTGCCAGCAGCCCCGGGACCAAGGGGACCCAGTACTTC. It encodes CASSPGTKGTQYF.

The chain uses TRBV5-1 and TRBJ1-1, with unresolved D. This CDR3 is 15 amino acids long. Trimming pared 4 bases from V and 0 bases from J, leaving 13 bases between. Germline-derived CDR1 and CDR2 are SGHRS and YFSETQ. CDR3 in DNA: TGCGCCAGCAGCCCCTCGTGGAGGGTGAACACTGAAGCTTTCTTT. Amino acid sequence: CASSPSWRVNTEAFF.

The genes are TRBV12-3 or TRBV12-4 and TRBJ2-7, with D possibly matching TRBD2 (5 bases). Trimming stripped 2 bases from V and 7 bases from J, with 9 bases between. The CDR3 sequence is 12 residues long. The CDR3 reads CASSLRGIEQYF. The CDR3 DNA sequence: TGTGCCAGCAGTTTACGAGGGATTGAGCAGTACTTC.

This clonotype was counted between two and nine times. Here the CDR3 reads CASSPLAGGLGTQYF. In DNA form, the CDR3 reads TGTGCCAGCAGTCCCCTAGCGGGGGGGCTCGGTACGCAGTATTTT. The chain recombines TRBV12-3 or TRBV12-4 with TRBJ2-3, with TRBD2 matching 12 bases. V trimming: 5 bases; J trimming: 8 bases; junction bases outside the gene matches: 8. This CDR3 has 15 amino acids.

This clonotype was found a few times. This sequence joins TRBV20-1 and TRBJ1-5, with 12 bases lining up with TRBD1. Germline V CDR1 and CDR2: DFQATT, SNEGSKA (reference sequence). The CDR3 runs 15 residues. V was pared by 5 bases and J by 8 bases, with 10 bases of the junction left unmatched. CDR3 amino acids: CSAVRDRGLGEPQHF. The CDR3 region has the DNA TGCAGTGCTGTACGGGACAGGGGGCTGGGAGAGCCCCAGCATTTT.

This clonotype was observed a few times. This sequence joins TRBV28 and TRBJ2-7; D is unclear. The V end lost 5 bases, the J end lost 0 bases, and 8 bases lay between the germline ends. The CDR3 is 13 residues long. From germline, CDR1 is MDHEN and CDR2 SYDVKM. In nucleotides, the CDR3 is TGTGCCAGCAGTCACAGCAACTCCTACGAGCAGTACGTC. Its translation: CASSHSNSYEQYV.

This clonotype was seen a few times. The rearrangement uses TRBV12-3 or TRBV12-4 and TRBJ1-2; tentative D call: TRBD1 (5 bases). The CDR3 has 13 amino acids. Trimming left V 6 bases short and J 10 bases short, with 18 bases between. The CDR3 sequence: CASRTGPRGDYTF. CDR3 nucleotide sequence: TGTGCCAGCAGAACGGGACCCAGAGGGGACTACACCTTC.

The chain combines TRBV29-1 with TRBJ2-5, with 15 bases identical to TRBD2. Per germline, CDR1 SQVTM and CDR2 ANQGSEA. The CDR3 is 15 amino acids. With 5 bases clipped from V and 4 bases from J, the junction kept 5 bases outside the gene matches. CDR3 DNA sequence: TGCAGCGTTAACGGACTAGCGGGGGGGCGAGAGACCCAGTACTTC. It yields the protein CSVNGLAGGRETQYF.

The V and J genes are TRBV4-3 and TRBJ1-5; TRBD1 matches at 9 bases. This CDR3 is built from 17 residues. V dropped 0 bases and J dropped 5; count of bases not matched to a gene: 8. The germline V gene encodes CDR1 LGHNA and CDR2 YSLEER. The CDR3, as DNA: TGCGCCAGCAGCCAAGATATCGCCGGGACAGGGCATCAGCCCCAGCATTTT. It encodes CASSQDIAGTGHQPQHF.

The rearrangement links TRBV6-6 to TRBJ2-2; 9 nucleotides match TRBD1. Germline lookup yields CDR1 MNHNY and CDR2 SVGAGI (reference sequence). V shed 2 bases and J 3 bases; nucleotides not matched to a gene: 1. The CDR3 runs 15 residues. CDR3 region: CASSYDRGDTGELFF. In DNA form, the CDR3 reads TGTGCCAGCAGTTACGACAGGGGGGACACCGGGGAGCTGTTTTTT.

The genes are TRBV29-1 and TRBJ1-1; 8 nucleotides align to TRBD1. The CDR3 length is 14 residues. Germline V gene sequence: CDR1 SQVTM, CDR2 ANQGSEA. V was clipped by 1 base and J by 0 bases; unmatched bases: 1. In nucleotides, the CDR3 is TGCAGCGTTGAAGGGACAGGGATGAACACTGAAGCTTTCTTT. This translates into CSVEGTGMNTEAFF.

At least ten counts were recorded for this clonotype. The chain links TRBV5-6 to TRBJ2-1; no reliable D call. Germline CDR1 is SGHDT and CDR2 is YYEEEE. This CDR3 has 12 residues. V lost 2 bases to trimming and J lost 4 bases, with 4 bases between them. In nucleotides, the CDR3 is TGTGCCAGCAGCTTCATTTACAATGAGCAGTTCTTC. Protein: CASSFIYNEQFF.

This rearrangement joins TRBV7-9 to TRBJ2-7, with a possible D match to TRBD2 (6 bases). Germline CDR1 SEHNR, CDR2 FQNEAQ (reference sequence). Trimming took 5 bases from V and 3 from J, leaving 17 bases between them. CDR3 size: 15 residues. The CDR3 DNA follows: TGTGCCAGCAGCCCCACGACGGGAGCTATCTACGAGCAGTACTTC. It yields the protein CASSPTTGAIYEQYF.